This TCR beta chain was recorded in a study of technical replicates of blood from a handful of donors. The protocol was immunoSEQ multiplex PCR, while the TCRdb copy is restricted to in-frame clones and leaves out a portion. The top ten hold roughly 0.25% of the sample, which has fewer than 75,000 clones, 93% seen once. There are 15 residues in the CDR3. Per germline, CDR1 MGHRA and CDR2 YSYEKL. The V end lost 2 bases, the J end lost 7 bases, and 15 bases lay between the germline ends. Sequences were obtained from T cells isolated from PBMCs. The chain carries TRBV4-1 and TRBJ1-5, with D tentatively TRBD1 (6 bases). The sequence was collected from a human donor in good health. For the CDR3, the DNA is TGCGCCAGCAGCCAACCCGGGGTGAGGGGGCAGCCCCAGCATTTT. Amino acids: CASSQPGVRGQPQHF.